The TCR beta chain under discussion was sequenced for a study of T-cell memory formation after mild COVID-19. As regards this clonotype: Antigen specificity is unknown. One end of the junction fails to match germline, which may point to a read error.

TCRalpha and TCRbeta libraries used 5'RACE with constant-segment primers and UMIs. TCRdb fed the 5' RACE reads into MiXCR, producing one record per CDR3 protein. There are about 140,000 distinct CDR3 sequences in the sample; around 13% occur only once, and 12% to 15% lies in the top ten. Whole-study results and caveats: The CD4+ clones that contracted clustered mainly within CM and EM, and the CD8+ clones concentrated in EMRA. In second-wave clones peaking day 37, SARS-CoV-2 specificity remained unconfirmed.

CDR1 and CDR2 (germline): GTSNPN, SVGIG (reference sequence). This CDR3 contains 14 residues. The chain links TRBV30 to TRBJ1-1; a possible D gene is TRBD1 (5 bases). This receptor was identified in an adult woman who had mild COVID-19 (a few samples of this study predate the infection). Cell type and time point are not known. Sequenced: PBMCs or a T cell subset sorted from them (not recorded which). CDR3 amino acids: CAGRGGKFSTEAFF. The DNA for the CDR3 is TGTGCCGGGAGGGGAGGGAAATTCTCCACTGAAGCTTTCTTT.